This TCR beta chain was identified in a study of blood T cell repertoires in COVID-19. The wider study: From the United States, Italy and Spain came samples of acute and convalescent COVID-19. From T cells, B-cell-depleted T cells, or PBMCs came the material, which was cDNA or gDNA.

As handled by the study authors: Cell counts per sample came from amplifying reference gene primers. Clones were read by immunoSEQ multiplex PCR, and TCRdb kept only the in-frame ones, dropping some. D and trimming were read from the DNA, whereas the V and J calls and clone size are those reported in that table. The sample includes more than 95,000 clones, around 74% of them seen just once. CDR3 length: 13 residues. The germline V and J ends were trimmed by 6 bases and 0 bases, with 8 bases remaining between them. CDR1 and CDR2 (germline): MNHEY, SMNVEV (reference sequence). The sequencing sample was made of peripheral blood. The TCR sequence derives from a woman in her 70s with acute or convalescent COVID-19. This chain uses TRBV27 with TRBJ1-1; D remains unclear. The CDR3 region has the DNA TGTGCCAGCAGGAGGAAGCTGAACACTGAAGCTTTCTTT. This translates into CASRRKLNTEAFF.